This T cell receptor beta chain comes out of a study of blood T cell repertoires in COVID-19. This CDR3 has 14 residues. The germline V gene encodes CDR1 ENHRY and CDR2 SYGVKD. With 3 bases clipped from V and 8 bases from J, the junction kept 9 bases outside the gene matches. Participant age was roughly 18 to 89 years, and participants resided in about two dozen US areas. Cohort placement rested on clinical history that participants reported themselves. Original processing notes: Reference gene primer amplification gave nucleated cell count estimates. Here immunoSEQ multiplex PCR was the method, and the copy in TCRdb shows in-frame clones only, minus some. That table supplies the V and J calls and clone size; D and trimming were determined from the DNA. The sample includes about 140,000 clones, around 82% of them seen just once.

The rearrangement joins TRBV10-3 to TRBJ1-2; 7 bases are shared with TRBD1. The specimen sequenced was PBMCs or T cells enriched from blood (not recorded which). The sequence derives from a man aged 35 to 55 with acute COVID-19. This CDR3 reads CAISDPTDRVGYTF. Here the CDR3 DNA reads TGTGCCATCAGTGATCCTACCGACAGGGTAGGCTACACCTTC.